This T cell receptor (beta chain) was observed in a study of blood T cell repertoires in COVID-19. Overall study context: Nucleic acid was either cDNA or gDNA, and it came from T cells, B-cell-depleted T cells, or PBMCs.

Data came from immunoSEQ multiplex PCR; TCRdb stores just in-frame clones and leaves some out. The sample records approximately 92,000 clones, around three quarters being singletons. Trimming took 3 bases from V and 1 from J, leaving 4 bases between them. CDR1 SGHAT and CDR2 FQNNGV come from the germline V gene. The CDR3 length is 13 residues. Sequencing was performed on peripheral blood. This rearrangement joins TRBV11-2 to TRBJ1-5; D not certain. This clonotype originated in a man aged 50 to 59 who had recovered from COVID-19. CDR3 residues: CASSFGSNQPQHF. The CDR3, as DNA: TGTGCCAGCAGCTTCGGGAGCAATCAGCCCCAGCATTTT. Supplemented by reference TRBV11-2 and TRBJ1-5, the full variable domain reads EAGVAQSPRYKIIEKRQSVAFWCNPISGHATLYWYQQILGQGPKLLIQFQNNGVVDDSQLPKDRFSAERLKGVDSTLKIQPAKLEDSAVYLCASSFGSNQPQHFGDGTRLSIL.